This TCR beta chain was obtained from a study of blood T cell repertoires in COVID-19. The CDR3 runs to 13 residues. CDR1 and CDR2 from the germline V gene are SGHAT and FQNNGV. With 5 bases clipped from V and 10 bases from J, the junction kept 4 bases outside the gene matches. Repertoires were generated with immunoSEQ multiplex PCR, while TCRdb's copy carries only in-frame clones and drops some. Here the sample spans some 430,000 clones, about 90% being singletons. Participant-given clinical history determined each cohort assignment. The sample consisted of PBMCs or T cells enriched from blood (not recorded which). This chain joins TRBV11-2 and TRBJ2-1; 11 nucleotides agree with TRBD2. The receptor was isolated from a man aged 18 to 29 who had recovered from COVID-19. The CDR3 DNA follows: TGTGCCAGCAGCGAATTAGCGGGGGGGGAGCAGTTCTTC. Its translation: CASSELAGGEQFF.